This T cell receptor (beta chain) was retrieved from a study of blood T cell repertoires in COVID-19. Germline assignment: CDR1 SGHTA and CDR2 FQGTGA. The CDR3 is made up of 15 amino acids. The V and J ends lost 2 bases and 1 base respectively, with 11 bases between them. In the original workflow: Reference gene primer amplification gave nucleated cell count estimates. The method was immunoSEQ multiplex PCR; TCRdb's version includes in-frame clones alone and lacks a portion of them. From that table come the V and J calls and clone size; the DNA was used to work out D and trimming. This table holds 350,000 to 450,000 clones, roughly nine tenths found once.

The sample comprised peripheral blood. The rearrangement joins TRBV7-3 to TRBJ2-5; D is unresolved. This clonotype was sampled from a man aged 40-50 years with acute or convalescent COVID-19. The CDR3: CASSLVAGSQETQYF. CDR3 nucleotide sequence: TGTGCCAGCAGCTTAGTGGCAGGCTCCCAAGAGACCCAGTACTTC.